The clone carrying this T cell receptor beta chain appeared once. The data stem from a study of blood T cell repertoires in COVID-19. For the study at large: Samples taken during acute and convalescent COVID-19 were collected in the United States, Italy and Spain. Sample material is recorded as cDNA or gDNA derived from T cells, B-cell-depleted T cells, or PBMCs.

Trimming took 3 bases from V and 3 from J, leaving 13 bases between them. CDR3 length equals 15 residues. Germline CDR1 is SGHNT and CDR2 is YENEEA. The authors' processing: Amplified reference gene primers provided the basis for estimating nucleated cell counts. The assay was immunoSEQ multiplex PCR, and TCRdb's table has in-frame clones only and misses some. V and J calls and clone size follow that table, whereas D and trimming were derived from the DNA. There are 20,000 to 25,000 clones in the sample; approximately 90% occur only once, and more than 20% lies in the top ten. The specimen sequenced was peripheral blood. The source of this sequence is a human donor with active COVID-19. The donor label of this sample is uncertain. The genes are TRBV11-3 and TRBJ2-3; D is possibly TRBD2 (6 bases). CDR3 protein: CASSLAGSGTDTQYF. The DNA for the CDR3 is TGTGCCAGCAGCTTGGCTGGGAGCGGGACAGATACGCAGTATTTT.